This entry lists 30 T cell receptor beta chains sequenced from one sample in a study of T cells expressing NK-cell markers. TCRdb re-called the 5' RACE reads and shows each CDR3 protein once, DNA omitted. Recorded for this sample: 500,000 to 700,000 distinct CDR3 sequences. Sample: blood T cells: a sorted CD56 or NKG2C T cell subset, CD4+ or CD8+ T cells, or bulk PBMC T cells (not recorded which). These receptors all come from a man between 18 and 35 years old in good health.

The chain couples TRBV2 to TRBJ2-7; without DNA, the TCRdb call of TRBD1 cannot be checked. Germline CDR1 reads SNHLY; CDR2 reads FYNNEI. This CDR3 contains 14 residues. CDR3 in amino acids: CASVRDGGSYEQYF.

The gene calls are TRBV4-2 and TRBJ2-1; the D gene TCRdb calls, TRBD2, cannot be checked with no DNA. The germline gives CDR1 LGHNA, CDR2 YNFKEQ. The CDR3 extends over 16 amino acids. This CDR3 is CASSQETSGRHNEQFF.

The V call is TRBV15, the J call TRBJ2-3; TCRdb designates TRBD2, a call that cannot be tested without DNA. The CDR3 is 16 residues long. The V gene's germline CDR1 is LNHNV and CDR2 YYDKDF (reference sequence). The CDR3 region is CATSSLEVGWPDTQYF.

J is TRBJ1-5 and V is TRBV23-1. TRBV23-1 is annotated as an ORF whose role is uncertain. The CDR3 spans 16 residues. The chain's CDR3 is CARTEHGVYSNQPQHF.

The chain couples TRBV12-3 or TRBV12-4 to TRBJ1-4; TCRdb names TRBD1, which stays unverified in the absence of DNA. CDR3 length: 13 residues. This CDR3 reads CASSLAGGSKLFF.

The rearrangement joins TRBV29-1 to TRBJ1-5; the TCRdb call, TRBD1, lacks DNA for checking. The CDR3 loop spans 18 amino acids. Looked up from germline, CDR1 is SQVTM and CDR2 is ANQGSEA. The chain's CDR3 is CSVEERGGVQPNNQPQHF.

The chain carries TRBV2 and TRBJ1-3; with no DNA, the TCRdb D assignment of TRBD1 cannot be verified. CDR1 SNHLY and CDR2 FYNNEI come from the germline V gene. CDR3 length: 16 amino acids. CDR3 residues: CASSLRGHNSGNTIYF.

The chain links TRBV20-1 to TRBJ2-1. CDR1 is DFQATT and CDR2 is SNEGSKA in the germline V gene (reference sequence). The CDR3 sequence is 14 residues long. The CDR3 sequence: CSARLSSSYNEQFF.

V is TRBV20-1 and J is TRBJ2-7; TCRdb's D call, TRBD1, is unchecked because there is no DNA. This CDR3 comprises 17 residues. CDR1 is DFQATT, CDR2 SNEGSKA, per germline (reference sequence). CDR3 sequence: CSARDRRGRQGRYEQYF.

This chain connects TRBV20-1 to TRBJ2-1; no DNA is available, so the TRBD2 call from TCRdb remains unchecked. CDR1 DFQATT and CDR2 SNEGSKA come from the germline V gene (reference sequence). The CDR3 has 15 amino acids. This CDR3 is CSASVTSGIGNEQFF.

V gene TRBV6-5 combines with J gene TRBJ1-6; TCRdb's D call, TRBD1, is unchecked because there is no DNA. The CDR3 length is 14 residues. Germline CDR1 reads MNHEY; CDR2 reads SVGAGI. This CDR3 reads CASSSTGGNSPLHF.

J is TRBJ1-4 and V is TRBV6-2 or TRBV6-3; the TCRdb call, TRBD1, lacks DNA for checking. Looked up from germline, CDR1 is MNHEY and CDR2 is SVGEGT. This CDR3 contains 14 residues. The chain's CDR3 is CASRPGTGGEKLFF.

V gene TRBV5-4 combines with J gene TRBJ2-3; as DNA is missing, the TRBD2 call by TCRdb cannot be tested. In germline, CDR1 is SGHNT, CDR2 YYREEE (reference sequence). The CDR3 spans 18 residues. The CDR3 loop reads CASSLTPRLADNTDTQYF.

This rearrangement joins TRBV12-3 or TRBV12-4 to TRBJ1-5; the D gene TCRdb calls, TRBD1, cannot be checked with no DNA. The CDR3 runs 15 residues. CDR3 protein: CASRGTGGAGQPQHF.

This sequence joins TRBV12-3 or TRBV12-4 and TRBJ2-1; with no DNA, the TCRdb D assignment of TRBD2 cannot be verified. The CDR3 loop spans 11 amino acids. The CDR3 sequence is CASRGLGEQFF.

CDR3 loop: CASSYSPTGGSGDTQYF. The chain is built from TRBV6-5 and TRBJ2-3; with no DNA, the TCRdb D assignment of TRBD2 cannot be verified. Germline V CDR1 and CDR2: MNHEY, SVGAGI. This CDR3 is built from 17 residues.

This CDR3 reads CASSPPAGGFNEQFF. The gene calls are TRBV18 and TRBJ2-1. The CDR3 has 15 residues. The germline V gene has CDR1 KGHSH and CDR2 LQKENI.

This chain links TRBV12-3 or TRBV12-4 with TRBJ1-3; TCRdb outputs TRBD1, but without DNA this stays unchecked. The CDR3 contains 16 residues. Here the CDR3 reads CASSPGRSRQGNTIYF.

CDR3 region: CASSLDGPGELFF. The chain employs TRBV5-1 and TRBJ2-2. Germline CDR1 reads SGHRS; CDR2 reads YFSETQ. The CDR3 is 13 amino acids.

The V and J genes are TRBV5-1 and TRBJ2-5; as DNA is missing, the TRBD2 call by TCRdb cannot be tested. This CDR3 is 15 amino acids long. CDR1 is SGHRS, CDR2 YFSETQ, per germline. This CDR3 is CASSPGGSGEETQYF. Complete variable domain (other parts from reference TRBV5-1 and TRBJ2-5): KAGVTQTPRYLIKTRGQQVTLSCSPISGHRSVSWYQQTPGQGLQFLFEYFSETQRNKGNFPGRFSGRQFSNSRSEMNVSTLELGDSALYLCASSPGGSGEETQYFGPGTRLLVL.

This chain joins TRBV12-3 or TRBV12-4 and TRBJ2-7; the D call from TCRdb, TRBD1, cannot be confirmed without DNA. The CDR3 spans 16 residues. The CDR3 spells CASQGDVGTGFYEQYF.

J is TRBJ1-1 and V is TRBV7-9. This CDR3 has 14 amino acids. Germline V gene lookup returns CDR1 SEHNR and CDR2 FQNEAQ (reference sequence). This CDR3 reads CASSSRGKNTEAFF.

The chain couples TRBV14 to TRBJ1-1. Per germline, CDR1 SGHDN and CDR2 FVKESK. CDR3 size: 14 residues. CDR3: CASSRRQINTEAFF. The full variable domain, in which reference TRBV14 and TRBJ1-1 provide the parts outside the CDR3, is EAGVTQFPSHSVIEKGQTVTLRCDPISGHDNLYWYRRVMGKEIKFLLHFVKESKQDESGMPNNRFLAERTGGTYSTLKVQPAELEDSGVYFCASSRRQINTEAFFGQGTRLTVV.

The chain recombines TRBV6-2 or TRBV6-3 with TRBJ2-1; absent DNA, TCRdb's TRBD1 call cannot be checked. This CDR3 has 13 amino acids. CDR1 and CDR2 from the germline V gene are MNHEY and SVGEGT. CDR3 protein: CASQQGEWNEQFF.

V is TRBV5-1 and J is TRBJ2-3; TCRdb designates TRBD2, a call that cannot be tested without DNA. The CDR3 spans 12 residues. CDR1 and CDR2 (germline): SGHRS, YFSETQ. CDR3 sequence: CASRMDSNTQYF.

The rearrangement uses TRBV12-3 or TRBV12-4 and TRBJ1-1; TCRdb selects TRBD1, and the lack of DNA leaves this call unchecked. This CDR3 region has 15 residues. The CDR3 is CASSLGARGSTEAFF.

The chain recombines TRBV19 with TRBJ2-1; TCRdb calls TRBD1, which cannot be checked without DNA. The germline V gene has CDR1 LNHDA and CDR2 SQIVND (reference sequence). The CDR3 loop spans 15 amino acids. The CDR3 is CASSMELAGPNEQFF.

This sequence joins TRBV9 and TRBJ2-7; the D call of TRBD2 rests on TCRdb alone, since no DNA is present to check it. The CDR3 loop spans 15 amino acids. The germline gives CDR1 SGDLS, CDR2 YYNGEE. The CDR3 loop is CASSPQGLAGVEQYF.

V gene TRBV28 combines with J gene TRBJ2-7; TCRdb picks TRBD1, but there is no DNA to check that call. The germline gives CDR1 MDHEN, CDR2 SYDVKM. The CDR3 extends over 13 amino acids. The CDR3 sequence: CASSLLGELEQYF.

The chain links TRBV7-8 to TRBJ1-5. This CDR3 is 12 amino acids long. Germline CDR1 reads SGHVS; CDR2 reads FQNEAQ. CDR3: CASSRTNQPQHF. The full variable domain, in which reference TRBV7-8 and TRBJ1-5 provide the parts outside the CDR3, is GAGVSQSPRYKVAKRGQDVALRCDPISGHVSLFWYQQALGQGPEFLTYFQNEAQLDKSGLPSDRFFAERPEGSVSTLKIQRTQQEDSAVYLCASSRTNQPQHFGDGTRLSIL.